Presented here are 5 T cell receptor beta chains from one specimen sequenced in a study of T cells after posttransplantation cyclophosphamide (dated by TCRdb to about 2016). The method behind the library was the immunoSEQ multiplex PCR assay. The source is immuneACCESS, and TCRdb retained only in-frame sequences with V and J called. Part of the clones is not carried over; for the studies checked, unresolved V genes explain less than half of this, and the remainder is unexplained. This sample contains fewer than 40,000 clones, none of which is a singleton. Approximately 5% of the sample lies in the top ten. Material: PBMCs. Receptors were obtained from a woman aged 45-65 years in good health and a related stem cell transplant donor.

This clone occurred many times. J is TRBJ1-1 and V is TRBV30, with TRBD1 matching over 7 bases. CDR1 and CDR2 (germline): GTSNPN, SVGIG (reference sequence). V was pared by 1 base and J by 3 bases, with 14 bases of the junction left unmatched. The CDR3 spans 17 residues. As DNA, the CDR3 is TGTGCCTGGAGTGGGTACCAGCAGGGGGGCGGGTACACTGAAGCTTTCTTT. It codes for CAWSGYQQGGGYTEAFF.

In its sample, this clone was seen many times. The chain is built from TRBV7-3 and TRBJ2-2; tentative D call: TRBD2 (5 bases). Germline assignment: CDR1 SGHTA and CDR2 FQGTGA. Trimming removed 0 bases at V and 4 bases at J, with 9 bases between. The CDR3 runs 15 residues. This CDR3 is CASSLTRTATGELFF. The CDR3 bases are TGTGCCAGCAGCTTAACACGGACTGCCACCGGGGAGCTGTTTTTT.

The chain recombines TRBV27 with TRBJ2-7; D remains ambiguous. V shed 0 bases and J shed 0 bases, with 9 bases lying between them. CDR3 length: 15 amino acids. Per germline, CDR1 MNHEY and CDR2 SMNVEV (reference sequence). CDR3 coding DNA: TGTGCCAGCAGTTTATCTACAGCCCTCTCCTACGAGCAGTACTTC. Translation: CASSLSTALSYEQYF.

This clone was counted many times. The rearrangement links TRBV2 to TRBJ1-1; 7 positions match TRBD1. The CDR3 loop spans 16 amino acids. After removal of 6 bases from V and 0 bases from J, the junction contained 10 bases not matched to a gene. Germline values: CDR1 SNHLY, CDR2 FYNNEI. The CDR3 sequence is CASSLSWRGLNTEAFF. DNA of the CDR3: TGTGCCAGCAGCTTGTCTTGGAGGGGGCTGAACACTGAAGCTTTCTTT.

This clone has a count of ten or more. The chain has TRBV19 and TRBJ2-3; 9 positions match TRBD2. The germline V gene encodes CDR1 LNHDA and CDR2 SQIVND (reference sequence). J was trimmed by 4 bases and V by 0 bases; bases with no gene match: 5. This CDR3 is 16 amino acids long. CDR3 loop: CASSIDPAGGADTQYF. The CDR3 DNA follows: TGTGCCAGTAGTATAGATCCAGCGGGGGGAGCAGATACGCAGTATTTT.